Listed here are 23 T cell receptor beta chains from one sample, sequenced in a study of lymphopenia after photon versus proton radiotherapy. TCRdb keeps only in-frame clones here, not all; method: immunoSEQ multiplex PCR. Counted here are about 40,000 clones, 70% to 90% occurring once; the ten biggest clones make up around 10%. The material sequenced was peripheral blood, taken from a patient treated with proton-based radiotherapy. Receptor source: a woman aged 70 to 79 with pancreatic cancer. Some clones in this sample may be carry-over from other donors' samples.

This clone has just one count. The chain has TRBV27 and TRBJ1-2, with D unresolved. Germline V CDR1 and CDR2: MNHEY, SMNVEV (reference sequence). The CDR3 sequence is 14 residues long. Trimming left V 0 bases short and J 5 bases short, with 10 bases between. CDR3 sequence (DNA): TGTGCCAGCAGTTTATCCCACAACTCATATGGCTACACCTTC. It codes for CASSLSHNSYGYTF.

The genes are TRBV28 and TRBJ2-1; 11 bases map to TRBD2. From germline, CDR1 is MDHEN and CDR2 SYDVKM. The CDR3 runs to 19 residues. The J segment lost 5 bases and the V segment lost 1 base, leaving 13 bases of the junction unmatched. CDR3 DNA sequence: TGTGCCAGCAGTTTATTTAGCGGGAGGGCCGATGTATTCCACAATGAGCAGTTCTTC. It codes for CASSLFSGRADVFHNEQFF.

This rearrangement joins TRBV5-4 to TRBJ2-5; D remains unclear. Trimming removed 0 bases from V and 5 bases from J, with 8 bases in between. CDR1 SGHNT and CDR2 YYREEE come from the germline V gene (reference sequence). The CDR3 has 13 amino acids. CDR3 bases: TGTGCCAGCAGCTTGGCCCCTTCGGAGACCCAGTACTTC. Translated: CASSLAPSETQYF.

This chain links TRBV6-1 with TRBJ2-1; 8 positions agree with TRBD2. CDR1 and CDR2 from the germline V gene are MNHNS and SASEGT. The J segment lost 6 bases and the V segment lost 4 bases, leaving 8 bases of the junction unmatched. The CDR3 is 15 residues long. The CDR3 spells CASSGGSGMGNEQFF. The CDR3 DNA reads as TGTGCCAGCAGTGGGGGTAGCGGGATGGGCAATGAGCAGTTCTTC.

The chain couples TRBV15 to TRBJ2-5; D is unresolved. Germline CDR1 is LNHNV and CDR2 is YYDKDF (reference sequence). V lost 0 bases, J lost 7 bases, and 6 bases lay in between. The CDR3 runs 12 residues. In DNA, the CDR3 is TGTGCCACCAGCAGAGATCGAGGGACCCAGTACTTC. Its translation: CATSRDRGTQYF.

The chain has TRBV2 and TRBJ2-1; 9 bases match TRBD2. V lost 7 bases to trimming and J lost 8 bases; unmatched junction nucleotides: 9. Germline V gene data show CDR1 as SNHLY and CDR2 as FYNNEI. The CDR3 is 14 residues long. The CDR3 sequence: CASNKRGLAYEQFF. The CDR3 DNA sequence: TGTGCCAGCAATAAAAGGGGACTAGCATATGAGCAGTTCTTC.

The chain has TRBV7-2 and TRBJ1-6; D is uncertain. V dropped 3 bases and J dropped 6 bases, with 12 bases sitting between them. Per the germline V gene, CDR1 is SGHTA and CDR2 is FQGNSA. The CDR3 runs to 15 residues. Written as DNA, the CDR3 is TGTGCCAGCAGCTTCCTCAGGATAACTAATTCACCCCTCCACTTT. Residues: CASSFLRITNSPLHF. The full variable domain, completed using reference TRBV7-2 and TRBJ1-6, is GAGVSQSPSNKVTEKGKDVELRCDPISGHTALYWYRQSLGQGLEFLIYFQGNSAPDKSGLPSDRFSAERTGGSVSTLTIQRTQQEDSAVYLCASSFLRITNSPLHFGNGTRLTVT.

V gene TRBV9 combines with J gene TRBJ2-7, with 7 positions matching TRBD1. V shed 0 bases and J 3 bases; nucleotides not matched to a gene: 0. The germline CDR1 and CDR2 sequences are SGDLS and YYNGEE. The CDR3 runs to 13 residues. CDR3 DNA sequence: TGTGCCAGCAGCGTAGGGGACAGCTACGAGCAGTACTTC. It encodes CASSVGDSYEQYF.

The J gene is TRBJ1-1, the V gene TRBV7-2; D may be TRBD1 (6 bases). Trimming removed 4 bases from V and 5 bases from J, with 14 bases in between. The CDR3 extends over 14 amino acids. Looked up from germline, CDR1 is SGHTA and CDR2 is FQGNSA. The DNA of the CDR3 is TGTGCCAGCAGCTCCTACAGGGAGGGGACTGAAGCTTTCTTT. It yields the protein CASSSYREGTEAFF. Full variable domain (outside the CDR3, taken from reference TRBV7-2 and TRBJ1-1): GAGVSQSPSNKVTEKGKDVELRCDPISGHTALYWYRQSLGQGLEFLIYFQGNSAPDKSGLPSDRFSAERTGGSVSTLTIQRTQQEDSAVYLCASSSYREGTEAFFGQGTRLTVV.

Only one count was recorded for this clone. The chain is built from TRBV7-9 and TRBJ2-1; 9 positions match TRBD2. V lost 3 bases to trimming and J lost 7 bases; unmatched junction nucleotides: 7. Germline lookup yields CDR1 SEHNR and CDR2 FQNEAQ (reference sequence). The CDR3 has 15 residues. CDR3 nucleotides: TGTGCCAGCAGCTTTAGCGGGAGAGCGGGTAATGAGCAGTTCTTC. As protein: CASSFSGRAGNEQFF.

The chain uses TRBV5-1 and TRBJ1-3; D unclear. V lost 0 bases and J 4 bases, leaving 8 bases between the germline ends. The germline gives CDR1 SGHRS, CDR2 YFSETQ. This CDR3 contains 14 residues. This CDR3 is CASSLGGDGNTIYF. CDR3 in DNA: TGCGCCAGCAGCTTGGGGGGAGACGGAAACACCATATATTTT.

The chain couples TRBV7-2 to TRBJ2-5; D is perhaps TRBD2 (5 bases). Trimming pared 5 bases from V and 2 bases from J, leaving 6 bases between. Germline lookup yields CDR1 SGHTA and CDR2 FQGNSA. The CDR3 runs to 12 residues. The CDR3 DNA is TGTGCCAGCAGCCGGGGACAAGAGACCCAGTACTTC. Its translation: CASSRGQETQYF.

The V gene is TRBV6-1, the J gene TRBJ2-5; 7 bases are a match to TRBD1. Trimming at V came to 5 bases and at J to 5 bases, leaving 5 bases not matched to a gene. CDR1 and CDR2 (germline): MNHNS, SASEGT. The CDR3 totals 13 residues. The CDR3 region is CASSPQGPETQYF. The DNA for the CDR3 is TGTGCCAGCAGTCCACAGGGGCCGGAGACCCAGTACTTC.

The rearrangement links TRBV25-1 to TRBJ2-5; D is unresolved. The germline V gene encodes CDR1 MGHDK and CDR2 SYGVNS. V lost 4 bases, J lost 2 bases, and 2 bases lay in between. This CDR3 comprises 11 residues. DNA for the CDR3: TGTGCCAGCAGTGGGCAAGAGACCCAGTACTTC. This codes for CASSGQETQYF.

The CDR3 loop is CASSSDRGGDTQYF. DNA of the CDR3: TGTGCCAGCAGCTCAGACAGGGGGGGAGATACGCAGTATTTT. The chain employs TRBV5-4 and TRBJ2-3; 9 positions match TRBD1. With 3 bases clipped from V and 5 bases from J, the junction kept 4 bases outside the gene matches. Germline CDR1 and CDR2: SGHNT and YYREEE (reference sequence). This CDR3 is 14 amino acids long.

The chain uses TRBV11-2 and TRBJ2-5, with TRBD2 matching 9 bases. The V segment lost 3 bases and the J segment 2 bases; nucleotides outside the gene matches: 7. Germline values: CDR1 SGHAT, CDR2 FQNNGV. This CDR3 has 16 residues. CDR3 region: CASSFLPAGGQETQYF. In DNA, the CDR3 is TGTGCCAGCAGCTTTTTACCAGCGGGAGGTCAAGAGACCCAGTACTTC.

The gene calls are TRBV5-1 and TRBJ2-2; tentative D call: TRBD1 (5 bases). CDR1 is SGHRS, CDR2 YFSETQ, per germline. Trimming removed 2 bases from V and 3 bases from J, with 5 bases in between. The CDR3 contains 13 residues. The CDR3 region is CASSLGDTGELFF. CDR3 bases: TGCGCCAGCAGCTTAGGGGACACCGGGGAGCTGTTTTTT.

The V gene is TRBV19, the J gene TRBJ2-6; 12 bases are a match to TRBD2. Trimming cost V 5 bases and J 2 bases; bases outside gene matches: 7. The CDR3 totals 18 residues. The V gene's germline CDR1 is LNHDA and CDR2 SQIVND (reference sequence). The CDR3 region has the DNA TGTGCCAGTAGTCTCACTAGCGGGAGGTTTACTGGGGCCAACGTCCTGACTTTC. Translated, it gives CASSLTSGRFTGANVLTF.

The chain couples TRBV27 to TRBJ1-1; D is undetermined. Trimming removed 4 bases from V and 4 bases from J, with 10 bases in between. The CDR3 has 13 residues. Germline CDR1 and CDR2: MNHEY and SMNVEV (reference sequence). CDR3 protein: CASSYVDGTEAFF. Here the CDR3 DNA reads TGTGCCAGCAGTTACGTGGACGGCACTGAAGCTTTCTTT.

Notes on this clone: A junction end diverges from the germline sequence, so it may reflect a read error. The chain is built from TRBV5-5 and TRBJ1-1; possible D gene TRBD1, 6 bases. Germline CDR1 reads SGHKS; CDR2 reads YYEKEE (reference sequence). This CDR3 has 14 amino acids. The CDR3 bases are TGTGCCAGCAGTTTGGCTCTAAGGGGGACTGAAGCTTTCTTT. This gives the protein CASSLALRGTEAFF. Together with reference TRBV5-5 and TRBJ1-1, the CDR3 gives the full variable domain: DAGVTQSPTHLIKTRGQQVTLRCSPISGHKSVSWYQQVLGQGPQFIFQYYEKEERGRGNFPDRFSARQFPNYSSELNVNALLLGDSALYLCASSLALRGTEAFFGQGTRLTVV.

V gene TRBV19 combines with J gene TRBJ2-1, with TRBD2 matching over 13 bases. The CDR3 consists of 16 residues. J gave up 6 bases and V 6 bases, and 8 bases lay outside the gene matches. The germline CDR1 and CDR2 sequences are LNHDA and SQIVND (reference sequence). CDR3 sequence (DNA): TGTGCCAGTAGGAAGACGCGGACTAGCGGGAGCAATGAGCAGTTCTTC. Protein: CASRKTRTSGSNEQFF.

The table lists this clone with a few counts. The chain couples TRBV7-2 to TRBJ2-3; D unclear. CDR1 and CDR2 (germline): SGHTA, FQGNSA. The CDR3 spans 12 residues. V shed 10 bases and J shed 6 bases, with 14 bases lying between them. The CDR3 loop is CATRQDTDTQYF. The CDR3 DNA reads TGTGCCACCAGGCAGGATACGGATACGCAGTATTTT. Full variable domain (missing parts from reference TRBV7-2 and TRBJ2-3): GAGVSQSPSNKVTEKGKDVELRCDPISGHTALYWYRQSLGQGLEFLIYFQGNSAPDKSGLPSDRFSAERTGGSVSTLTIQRTQQEDSAVYLCATRQDTDTQYFGPGTRLTVL.

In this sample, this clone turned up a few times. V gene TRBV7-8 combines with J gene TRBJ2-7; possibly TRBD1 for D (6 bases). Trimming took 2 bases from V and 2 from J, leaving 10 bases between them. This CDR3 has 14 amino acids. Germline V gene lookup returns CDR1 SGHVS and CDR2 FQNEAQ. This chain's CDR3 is CASSLSRGAYEQYF. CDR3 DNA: TGTGCCAGCAGCTTAAGCAGGGGCGCCTACGAGCAGTACTTC. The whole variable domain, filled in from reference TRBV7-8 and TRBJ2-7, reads GAGVSQSPRYKVAKRGQDVALRCDPISGHVSLFWYQQALGQGPEFLTYFQNEAQLDKSGLPSDRFFAERPEGSVSTLKIQRTQQEDSAVYLCASSLSRGAYEQYFGPGTRLTVT.